Described below is a single T cell receptor (beta chain) sequence and its context. Its cognate antigen is unknown. The data were taken from a study of shared clonotypes between healthy human individuals. Study as a whole: Per donor, three plates held CD4 naive cells, three held CD4 memory, two held CD8 naive and one held CD8 memory.

Libraries were prepared by immunoSEQ multiplex PCR; TCRdb keeps only in-frame clonotypes and omits some of them. The table includes a few million clones, 85% to 95% detected once. Terminally differentiated effector memory CD45RA+ cells were excluded from the naive CD8 cells, which were CD45RO-negative and positively selected for CCR7. Germline V lookup: CDR1 SNHLY, CDR2 FYNNEI. V gave up 0 bases and J gave up 0 bases, with 9 bases separating them. The CDR3 totals 15 residues. Study outcomes and limitations: The donor pool, a small one, limited the genetic and exposure-history diversity represented. The sharing of roughly 5% of naive CD4 clonotypes was seen across a few donors. Generally, naive subsets came out with larger estimated richness than memory subsets.

The sequenced sample consisted of naive CD8+ T cells from PBMCs. The rearrangement uses TRBV2 and TRBJ2-7; D tentatively fits TRBD1 or TRBD2 (6 bases each). The TCR comes from a man aged 18 to 29 in good health. Some clones in this sample may be carry-over from other donors' samples. CDR3 in DNA: TGTGCCAGCAGTGAAGCGGGGGGCCCCTCCTACGAGCAGTACTTC. This sequence encodes CASSEAGGPSYEQYF.